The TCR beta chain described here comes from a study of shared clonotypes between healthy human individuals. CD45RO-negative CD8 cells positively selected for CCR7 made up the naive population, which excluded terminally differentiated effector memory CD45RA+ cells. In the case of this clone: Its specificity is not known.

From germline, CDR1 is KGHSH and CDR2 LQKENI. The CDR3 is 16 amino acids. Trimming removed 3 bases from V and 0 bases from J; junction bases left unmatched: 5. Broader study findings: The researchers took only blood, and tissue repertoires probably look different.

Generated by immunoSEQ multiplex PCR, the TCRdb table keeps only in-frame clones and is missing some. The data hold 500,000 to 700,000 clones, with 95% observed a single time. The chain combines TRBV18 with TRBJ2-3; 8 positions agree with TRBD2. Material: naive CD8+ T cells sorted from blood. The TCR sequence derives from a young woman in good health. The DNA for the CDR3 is TGTGCCAGCTCACCCGAAGCTAGCGGGAGCACAGATACGCAGTATTTT. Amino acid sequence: CASSPEASGSTDTQYF. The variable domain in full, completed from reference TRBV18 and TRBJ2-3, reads NAGVMQNPRHLVRRRGQEARLRCSPMKGHSHVYWYRQLPEEGLKFMVYLQKENIIDESGMPKERFSAEFPKEGPSILRIQQVVRGDSAAYFCASSPEASGSTDTQYFGPGTRLTVL.